The source of this T cell receptor beta chain is a study of T-cell reconstitution after alpha-beta-depleted transplantation in children. Whole-study findings and limits: Expanded graft clones, several hundred of them, were reportedly the source of alpha-beta T cells about two months after transplant.

The CDR3 contains 18 residues. The germline CDR1 and CDR2 sequences are SGHAT and FQNNGV. Losses at the gene ends were 2 bases for V and 5 bases for J; bases not matched to a gene: 17. This clonotype showed up just a few times. Its antigen remains unknown. Using unique molecular identifiers, the investigators prepared the TCRbeta library. MiXCR was run by TCRdb on the PCR reads, yielding one entry per CDR3 protein. This sample has about 340,000 distinct CDR3 sequences, with 15% to 20% found just once. The genes are TRBV11-2 and TRBJ2-5, with 7 bases that match TRBD1. Specimen: PBMCs, mostly from graft donor cells, collected 360 days after TCRalphabeta/CD19-depleted stem cell transplant. This receptor was obtained from a male patient between 2 and 15 years old who had a stem cell transplant for acute lymphoblastic leukemia, so the T cells may come from the graft donor. In DNA form, the CDR3 reads TGTGCCAGCAGCTTACTCTACTTCATTAGTGACAGGGTGGAGACCCAGTACTTC. Translating gives CASSLLYFISDRVETQYF.